This is a list of T cell receptor beta chains from one sample in a study of beta chain features in type 1 diabetes. Clones were read by immunoSEQ multiplex PCR, and TCRdb kept only the in-frame ones, dropping some. Counted here are about 150,000 clones, 7.5% to 9.5% occurring once; the ten biggest clones make up 2% to 3%. Sequencing was performed on central memory CD4+ T cells from blood. The origin of the receptors is a woman younger than 30 in good health. Each CDR3 is given with its conserved first and last residue. D genes are given only for firm matches. Clone size, where shown, is once, few, many, or a class for clones that have expanded.

v_gene: TRBV7-2
d_gene: TRBD1
j_gene: TRBJ1-2
abundance: NA
CDR3nt: TGTGCCAGCAGTCCGGGACAGGGAGGGTTGGGGCAAGGCTACACCTTC
CDR3aa: CASSPGQGGLGQGYTF

v_gene: TRBV5-8
d_gene: NA
j_gene: TRBJ1-2
abundance: few
CDR3nt: TGTGCCAGCAGGACGAACTGGGAGCGGGGCTACACCTTC
CDR3aa: CASRTNWERGYTF

v_gene: TRBV5-1
d_gene: NA
j_gene: TRBJ2-2
abundance: NA
CDR3nt: TGCGCCAGCATGGGCGGGGAGAAGGCCGGGGAGCTGTTTTTT
CDR3aa: CASMGGEKAGELFF

v_gene: TRBV4-2
d_gene: TRBD1
j_gene: TRBJ1-2
abundance: once
CDR3nt: TGTGCCAGCAGCCAACCGACAGGGGGCGTGTTGGGCTACACCTTC
CDR3aa: CASSQPTGGVLGYTF

v_gene: TRBV29-1
d_gene: TRBD1
j_gene: TRBJ1-2
abundance: few
CDR3nt: TGCAGCGGAGGGACAGGGGGCGACTATGGCTACACCTTC
CDR3aa: CSGGTGGDYGYTF

v_gene: TRBV18
d_gene: NA
j_gene: TRBJ1-2
abundance: few
CDR3nt: TGTGCCAGCTCCCAGGCCTACAGGGCAGATGGAGGCTACACCTTC
CDR3aa: CASSQAYRADGGYTF

v_gene: TRBV10-3
d_gene: NA
j_gene: TRBJ2-3
abundance: NA
CDR3nt: TGTGCCATCAGTGAGTCCGGTCGGTCAGGGTCAGATACGCAGTATTTT
CDR3aa: CAISESGRSGSDTQYF

v_gene: TRBV5-1
d_gene: NA
j_gene: TRBJ2-3
abundance: few
CDR3nt: TGCGCCAGCACCTCGAAGGAGCGCAGGGAAACCACAGATACGCAGTATTTT
CDR3aa: CASTSKERRETTDTQYF

v_gene: TRBV5-8
d_gene: TRBD2
j_gene: TRBJ2-3
abundance: NA
CDR3nt: TGTGCCAGCAGCCGTAGGACTAGCGGTACAGATACGCAGTATTTT
CDR3aa: CASSRRTSGTDTQYF

v_gene: TRBV5-6
d_gene: NA
j_gene: TRBJ2-3
abundance: NA
CDR3nt: TGTGCCAGCAGCTCTAATCGAGATACGCAGTATTTT
CDR3aa: CASSSNRDTQYF

v_gene: TRBV29-1
d_gene: NA
j_gene: TRBJ1-4
abundance: many
CDR3nt: TGCAGCGTTGTTATAGGGGCAACTAATGAAAAACTGTTTTTT
CDR3aa: CSVVIGATNEKLFF

v_gene: TRBV11-3
d_gene: TRBD1
j_gene: TRBJ1-2
abundance: NA
CDR3nt: TGTGCCAGCAGCCCCAGTCGGGGACAGCAAGCTAACTATGGCTACACCTTC
CDR3aa: CASSPSRGQQANYGYTF

v_gene: TRBV2
d_gene: NA
j_gene: TRBJ1-6
abundance: NA
CDR3nt: TGTGCCAGCATCCCGGAGAGCTCCTATAATTCACCCCTCCACTTT
CDR3aa: CASIPESSYNSPLHF

v_gene: TRBV5-4
d_gene: TRBD2
j_gene: TRBJ2-6
abundance: NA
CDR3nt: TGTGCCAGCAGCACGGGACTAGCGGGGACTGGGGCCAACGTCCTGACTTTC
CDR3aa: CASSTGLAGTGANVLTF

v_gene: TRBV15
d_gene: TRBD2
j_gene: TRBJ2-1
abundance: NA
CDR3nt: TGTGCCACCCGTGGTGGGAGCGGGAGTCGGATTGAGCAGTTCTTC
CDR3aa: CATRGGSGSRIEQFF

v_gene: TRBV18
d_gene: NA
j_gene: TRBJ1-2
abundance: few
CDR3nt: TGTGCCAGCTCACCAGGGGAAAGTATCACAGGCTATGGCTACACCTTC
CDR3aa: CASSPGESITGYGYTF

v_gene: TRBV14
d_gene: NA
j_gene: TRBJ2-1
abundance: NA
CDR3nt: TGTGCCAGCAGCGGTCCGCGGAGGGGTGAAGAGCAGTTCTTC
CDR3aa: CASSGPRRGEEQFF

v_gene: TRBV7-2
d_gene: TRBD1
j_gene: TRBJ2-7
abundance: NA
CDR3nt: TGTGCCAGCAGCTTAGTGGGCGGACAGGGAGGCTACGAGCAGTACTTC
CDR3aa: CASSLVGGQGGYEQYF

v_gene: TRBV15
d_gene: NA
j_gene: TRBJ2-2
abundance: NA
CDR3nt: TGTGCCACCAGCAGGGACGGAGGGGGGGCCGGGGAGCTGTTTTTT
CDR3aa: CATSRDGGGAGELFF

v_gene: TRBV11-2
d_gene: TRBD1
j_gene: TRBJ2-7
abundance: few
CDR3nt: TGTGCCAGCAGCCGACAGGGGGTCCTCTACGAGCAGTACTTC
CDR3aa: CASSRQGVLYEQYF

v_gene: TRBV7-2
d_gene: NA
j_gene: TRBJ2-4
abundance: few
CDR3nt: TGTGCCAGCAGCTTAGTGGGCGGGACGACACCTCAGTACTTC
CDR3aa: CASSLVGGTTPQYF

v_gene: TRBV2
d_gene: NA
j_gene: TRBJ1-1
abundance: NA
CDR3nt: TGTGCCAGCAGTCCAGGGTACAACACTGAAGCTTTCTTT
CDR3aa: CASSPGYNTEAFF

v_gene: TRBV5-8
d_gene: TRBD2
j_gene: TRBJ2-1
abundance: few
CDR3nt: TGTGCCAGCAACCGTGGTAGCGGGAGACATGAGCAGTTCTTC
CDR3aa: CASNRGSGRHEQFF

v_gene: TRBV7-3
d_gene: TRBD2
j_gene: TRBJ2-1
abundance: NA
CDR3nt: TGTGCCAGCAGCTCGACTAGCGGGGGCAATGAGCAGTTCTTC
CDR3aa: CASSSTSGGNEQFF

v_gene: TRBV30
d_gene: NA
j_gene: TRBJ2-1
abundance: few
CDR3nt: TGTGCCTGGAGTCCAGGGGTCGGGAATGAGCAGTTCTTC
CDR3aa: CAWSPGVGNEQFF

v_gene: TRBV29-1
d_gene: TRBD1
j_gene: TRBJ2-7
abundance: NA
CDR3nt: TGCAGCGTAGTAGGACAGGGTTACTACGAGCAGTACTTC
CDR3aa: CSVVGQGYYEQYF

v_gene: TRBV5-1
d_gene: NA
j_gene: TRBJ2-5
abundance: NA
CDR3nt: TGCGCCAGCAGCTACGGTTCTCAAGAGACCCAGTACTTC
CDR3aa: CASSYGSQETQYF

v_gene: TRBV28
d_gene: NA
j_gene: TRBJ2-5
abundance: NA
CDR3nt: TGTGCCAGCAGTTCTCCTGGGAGTCTCCAAGAGACCCAGTACTTC
CDR3aa: CASSSPGSLQETQYF

v_gene: TRBV5-1
d_gene: NA
j_gene: TRBJ2-5
abundance: few
CDR3nt: TGCGCCAGCAGCCTTCCACAGAGCAGGGAGACCCAGTACTTC
CDR3aa: CASSLPQSRETQYF

v_gene: TRBV6-6
d_gene: NA
j_gene: TRBJ2-2
abundance: NA
CDR3nt: TGTGCCAGCAGCCCCCAAGGGCCCGGGGTGGCCGGGGAGCTGTTTTTT
CDR3aa: CASSPQGPGVAGELFF

v_gene: TRBV7-8
d_gene: NA
j_gene: TRBJ2-2
abundance: NA
CDR3nt: TGTGCCAGCAGCTTGCTCTTGGGAAGCGGAGGCACCGGGGAGCTGTTTTTT
CDR3aa: CASSLLLGSGGTGELFF

v_gene: TRBV29-1
d_gene: TRBD2
j_gene: TRBJ2-5
abundance: few
CDR3nt: TGCAGCGTTGAAAAGTCCCTCGCGGGGGGCGGAGAGACCCAGTACTTC
CDR3aa: CSVEKSLAGGGETQYF

v_gene: TRBV30
d_gene: NA
j_gene: TRBJ1-2
abundance: few
CDR3nt: TGTGCCTGGACTTTGGGGGGGGCGAGTAATGGCTACACCTTC
CDR3aa: CAWTLGGASNGYTF